This record concerns one TCR beta chain sequence. This sample was included in a study of blood T cell repertoires in COVID-19. Study background: Italy, Spain and the United States were the sources of the convalescent and acute COVID-19 samples. T cells, B-cell-depleted T cells, or PBMCs supplied cDNA or gDNA.

In the original processing: Estimation of nucleated cell counts relied on the amplification of reference gene primers. TCRdb keeps only in-frame clones here, not all; method: immunoSEQ multiplex PCR. V, J and clone size reflect that table, while D and trimming were determined from the DNA. Altogether fewer than 250,000 clones are present, about 83% being singletons, with the ten largest covering around 5.5%. The J segment lost 7 bases and the V segment lost 5 bases, leaving 11 bases of the junction unmatched. CDR1 is SGHAT and CDR2 is FQNNGV in the germline V gene. The length of the CDR3 is 15 residues.

The receptor's source is a human donor in a cohort sampled during active COVID-19. The chain combines TRBV11-2 with TRBJ1-2; TRBD1 matches at 9 bases. Sequenced material: peripheral blood. The CDR3 sequence: CASSETLTGGGGYTF. The DNA for the CDR3 is TGTGCCAGCAGCGAGACCCTGACAGGGGGAGGTGGCTACACCTTC.